These 18 T cell receptor beta chains were all obtained from the same sample, sequenced in a study of cytomegalovirus exposure and HLA in healthy donors. The primer mix had 60 Vbeta and 13 Jbeta primers. Clones were sequenced by immunoSEQ multiplex PCR, and TCRdb holds only the in-frame ones, with some missing. The data show approximately 180,000 clones, and the top ten clones hold about 6%. Sample: PBMCs. The receptors originated from a man in his thirties or forties in good health and CMV-seronegative.

The chain is built from TRBV21-1 and TRBJ2-7; the table names TRBD2, a call not compared with the DNA. TRBV21-1 is designated a pseudogene. This CDR3 comprises 12 residues. The CDR3 sequence is CASRLRSAGQYF. As DNA, the CDR3 is TGTGCCAGCAGACTTCGTAGCGCGGGGCAGTACTTC.

The V and J genes are TRBV18 and TRBJ2-5, with a possible D match to TRBD2 (5 bases). The CDR3 is 14 residues long. CDR1 is KGHSH, CDR2 LQKENI, per germline. V shed 3 bases and J shed 8 bases, with 16 bases lying between them. The CDR3 DNA reads TGTGCCAGCTCACCTGAAGAGGGTGCCGCCACCCAGTACTTC. Translated: CASSPEEGAATQYF.

The genes are TRBV10-1 and TRBJ2-7; 10 bases match TRBD1. CDR1 WNHNN and CDR2 SYGVQD come from the germline V gene (reference sequence). The CDR3 spans 13 residues. J was trimmed by 5 bases and V by 6 bases; bases with no gene match: 4. CDR3 in amino acids: CASSKDRGHEQYF. The CDR3 DNA reads TGCGCCAGCAGCAAAGACAGGGGGCACGAGCAGTACTTC.

The chain couples TRBV7-2 to TRBJ2-7; D gene unclear. The CDR3 length is 13 residues. With 2 bases removed from V and 0 bases from J, the gap between germline ends came to 5 bases. Germline CDR1 reads SGHTA; CDR2 reads FQGNSA. The CDR3 here is CASSLTSSYEQYF. CDR3 nucleotide sequence: TGTGCCAGCAGCTTAACGAGCTCCTACGAGCAGTACTTC.

The V call is TRBV6-1, the J call TRBJ2-5; 7 positions agree with TRBD1. Near its end, the DNA agrees better with TRBJ2-7, so the J call may be wrong. This CDR3 region has 14 residues. Germline lookup yields CDR1 MNHNS and CDR2 SASEGT. The DNA of the CDR3 is TGTGCCAGCAGTACCAAAAGGGGGCGAAACGAGCAGTACTTC. It is translated as CASSTKRGRNEQYF.

The gene calls are TRBV2 and TRBJ1-5; no clear D. The CDR3 loop spans 13 amino acids. V was shortened by 4 bases and J by 4 bases, with 8 bases between the two germline ends. Germline values: CDR1 SNHLY, CDR2 FYNNEI. CDR3 nucleotide sequence: TGTGCCAGCAGTGTACAGAGTAATCAGCCCCAGCATTTT. It translates to CASSVQSNQPQHF.

This chain links TRBV30 with TRBJ1-5, with D unresolved. The CDR3 has 13 amino acids. The germline V and J ends were trimmed by 1 base and 5 bases, with 9 bases remaining between them. Germline-derived CDR1 and CDR2 are GTSNPN and SVGIG (reference sequence). The CDR3 sequence is CAWSGGGHQPQHF. CDR3 in DNA: TGTGCCTGGAGTGGAGGAGGTCATCAGCCCCAGCATTTT.

The V gene is TRBV29-1, the J gene TRBJ2-2, with 9 nucleotides matching TRBD1. This CDR3 contains 14 residues. From germline, CDR1 is SQVTM and CDR2 ANQGSEA. The ends lost 7 bases at V and 2 bases at J; junction bases unmatched: 5. CDR3 DNA sequence: TGCAGCGCAAGACAGGGGGTTAACACCGGGGAGCTGTTTTTT. It translates to CSARQGVNTGELFF.

The CDR3 coding sequence is TGTGCCAGCAGCCACAACTTAGCGGGAGGGCCGTACGAGCAGTACTTC. This sequence encodes CASSHNLAGGPYEQYF. The rearrangement uses TRBV7-9 and TRBJ2-7, with 11 bases lining up with TRBD2. The CDR3 sequence is 16 residues long. The junction had 10 bases not matched to a gene; V was cut back by 5 bases and J by 4 bases. Germline V gene lookup returns CDR1 SEHNR and CDR2 FQNEAQ (reference sequence).

The V call is TRBV7-8, the J call TRBJ1-2; D is unresolved. Between the trimmed V and J ends, which lost 4 bases and 4 bases, there was a span of 7 bases. This CDR3 comprises 12 residues. Germline V gives CDR1 SGHVS, CDR2 FQNEAQ. CDR3 residues: CASSSLSYGYTF. CDR3 DNA sequence: TGTGCCAGCAGCTCTTTGTCCTATGGCTACACCTTC.

J is TRBJ1-2 and V is TRBV5-4; the D gene is possibly TRBD1 (6 bases). Trimming removed 1 base from V and 2 bases from J, with 18 bases in between. The germline gives CDR1 SGHNT, CDR2 YYREEE (reference sequence). The CDR3 spans 17 residues. The CDR3: CASSLTRQALANYGYTF. The CDR3 nucleotides read TGTGCCAGCAGCTTGACCCGACAGGCCCTTGCGAACTATGGCTACACCTTC.

J is TRBJ1-2 and V is TRBV28, with 10 bases matching TRBD1. CDR1 is MDHEN and CDR2 is SYDVKM in the germline V gene. The trim removed 1 base at V and 6 bases at J, leaving 5 bases unmatched. This CDR3 is 15 amino acids long. CDR3 loop: CASSLLPGQGNGYTF. In DNA form, the CDR3 reads TGTGCCAGCAGTTTATTGCCGGGACAGGGGAATGGCTACACCTTC.

The V and J genes are TRBV6-4 and TRBJ2-3; a weak D match, TRBD1 (5 bases). CDR1 MRHNA and CDR2 SNTAGT come from the germline V gene. Deletions cut 0 bases from V and 0 bases from J, with 13 bases between. The CDR3 is 17 residues long. As DNA, the CDR3 is TGTGCCAGCAGTGACTCCCCTGGGGCAGGGAGCACAGATACGCAGTATTTT. Its protein product is CASSDSPGAGSTDTQYF.

The chain couples TRBV21-1 to TRBJ2-5; the tabulated D call, TRBD2, remains unverified against the DNA. TRBV21-1 is an annotated pseudogene. CDR3 length equals 15 residues. CDR3 in amino acids: CASSKGLAVQETQYF. CDR3 in DNA: TGTGCCAGCAGCAAGGGACTAGCGGTTCAAGAGACCCAGTACTTC.

CDR3 protein: CASSDGQGVTEAFF. In DNA form, the CDR3 reads TGTGCCAGTAGTGACGGACAGGGGGTTACTGAAGCTTTCTTT. This rearrangement joins TRBV19 to TRBJ1-1; 10 positions match TRBD1. Germline V gene lookup returns CDR1 LNHDA and CDR2 SQIVND (reference sequence). The CDR3 runs 14 residues. V shed 5 bases, J shed 5 bases, and the junction held 5 bases outside the gene matches.

This chain links TRBV27 with TRBJ1-2, with 8 bases lining up with TRBD1. Looked up from germline, CDR1 is MNHEY and CDR2 is SMNVEV (reference sequence). V was clipped by 5 bases and J by 2 bases; unmatched bases: 4. The length of the CDR3 is 14 residues. CDR3 DNA: TGTGCCAGCAGTCCTAGACAGGGGAACTATGGCTACACCTTC. Translation: CASSPRQGNYGYTF.

DNA of the CDR3: TGTGCCAGCAGCCTACAGGGGATTCTGGGCTACACCTTC. Its protein is CASSLQGILGYTF. The genes are TRBV5-4 and TRBJ1-2, with 7 bases fitting TRBD1. Trimming took 4 bases from V and 8 from J; bases not matched to a gene: 8. Germline V gene sequence: CDR1 SGHNT, CDR2 YYREEE (reference sequence). This CDR3 has 13 residues. The variable domain in full, with the rest retrieved from reference TRBV5-4 and TRBJ1-2, is ETGVTQSPTHLIKTRGQQVTLRCSSQSGHNTVSWYQQALGQGPQFIFQYYREEENGRGNFPPRFSGLQFPNYSSELNVNALELDDSALYLCASSLQGILGYTFGSGTRLTVV.

The rearrangement links TRBV25-1 to TRBJ2-1; 7 bases agree with TRBD1. The V gene end was trimmed by 6 bases and the J gene end by 6 bases; junction bases not matched to a gene: 2. The CDR3 sequence is 12 residues long. Germline CDR1 reads MGHDK; CDR2 reads SYGVNS. This chain's CDR3 is CASSGQVNEQFF. CDR3 coding DNA: TGTGCCAGCAGCGGACAGGTCAATGAGCAGTTCTTC.